This entry lists 27 T cell receptor beta chains sequenced from one sample in a study of OX40 agonist ivuxolimab in advanced cancers. The repertoire was sequenced with immunoSEQ multiplex PCR; TCRdb's copy has only in-frame clones and lacks some. The sample consists of over 70,000 clones, more than 80% of them appearing once. The sequencing here drew on CD4+ or CD8+ T cells sorted from blood, taken in a trial of the OX40 agonist ivuxolimab. These receptors originate from an adult with an advanced solid tumor such as melanoma, head and neck, liver or kidney cancer.

CDR3 bases: TGTGCCAGCAGCCCACTAGCGGGAGGGAGGAATGAGCAGTTCTTC. Its protein is CASSPLAGGRNEQFF. This chain links TRBV7-2 with TRBJ2-1; 13 bases fit TRBD2. Germline CDR1 SGHTA, CDR2 FQGNSA. V was pared by 5 bases and J by 7 bases, with 5 bases of the junction left unmatched. The CDR3 is 15 amino acids.

This clone was seen a single time. V usage is TRBV6-6 and J usage is TRBJ2-1, with 13 bases aligning to TRBD2. The germline V gene encodes CDR1 MNHNY and CDR2 SVGAGI (reference sequence). With V trimmed by 6 bases and J by 12 bases, 11 bases remained unmatched. The CDR3 has 15 residues. The CDR3 protein is CASSPGTSGVLVQFF. The CDR3, as DNA: TGTGCCAGCAGCCCTGGGACTAGCGGGGTCCTTGTGCAGTTCTTC.

Only one count was recorded for this clone. V and J are TRBV7-9 and TRBJ1-2; D remains unclear. The CDR3 has 14 amino acids. Germline V gene sequence: CDR1 SEHNR, CDR2 FQNEAQ (reference sequence). The ends were cut back, 0 bases at V and 5 bases at J, with 10 bases in the middle. The CDR3 nucleotides read TGTGCCAGCAGCTTAGCGGGAGGGAATTATGGCTACACCTTC. It codes for CASSLAGGNYGYTF.

The genes are TRBV6-1 and TRBJ1-2; D gene unclear. The CDR3 is made up of 13 amino acids. Germline lookup yields CDR1 MNHNS and CDR2 SASEGT. V was shortened by 6 bases and J by 5 bases, with 13 bases between the two germline ends. The CDR3 DNA is TGTGCCAGCAGGTTCGAGTATCGGTATGGCTACACCTTC. Amino acid sequence: CASRFEYRYGYTF.

V gene TRBV5-8 combines with J gene TRBJ2-5; 7 nucleotides line up with TRBD1. The CDR3 extends over 15 amino acids. CDR1 is SGHTS and CDR2 is YDEGEE in the germline V gene. The V segment lost 1 base and the J segment 6 bases; nucleotides outside the gene matches: 9. For the CDR3, the DNA is TGTGCCAGCAGCTTGTTTGAGACAGGGATGAAGACCCAGTACTTC. Translation: CASSLFETGMKTQYF. The full variable domain, its missing parts supplied by reference TRBV5-8 and TRBJ2-5, is EAGVTQSPTHLIKTRGQQATLRCSPISGHTSVYWYQQALGLGLQFLLWYDEGEERNRGNFPPRFSGRQFPNYSSELNVNALELEDSALYLCASSLFETGMKTQYFGPGTRLLVL.

This clone was seen just once. The CDR3 is CASSLYPSYEQYF. CDR3 nucleotides: TGCGCCAGCAGCTTGTACCCTTCCTACGAGCAGTACTTC. The chain joins TRBV5-1 to TRBJ2-7; D call uncertain. The CDR3 covers 13 residues. Deletions cut 1 base from V and 1 base from J, with 6 bases between. The germline V gene encodes CDR1 SGHRS and CDR2 YFSETQ. The whole variable domain, filled in from reference TRBV5-1 and TRBJ2-7, reads KAGVTQTPRYLIKTRGQQVTLSCSPISGHRSVSWYQQTPGQGLQFLFEYFSETQRNKGNFPGRFSGRQFSNSRSEMNVSTLELGDSALYLCASSLYPSYEQYFGPGTRLTVT.

The rearrangement joins TRBV2 to TRBJ2-1; TRBD1 might be the D (5 bases). The germline V gene encodes CDR1 SNHLY and CDR2 FYNNEI. The CDR3 is 15 amino acids. Trimming cost V 7 bases and J 2 bases, with 15 bases left between them. CDR3 in amino acids: CASTRQLLTYNEQFF. CDR3 in DNA: TGTGCCAGCACTCGACAGCTACTGACCTACAATGAGCAGTTCTTC.

The chain is built from TRBV7-2 and TRBJ2-7; TRBD2 matches at 8 bases. From germline, CDR1 is SGHTA and CDR2 FQGNSA. The CDR3 extends over 15 amino acids. J gave up 2 bases and V 3 bases, and 6 bases lay outside the gene matches. The CDR3: CASSLAGGSPYEQYF. CDR3 nucleotides: TGTGCCAGCAGCTTGGCGGGAGGAAGCCCCTACGAGCAGTACTTC.

In its sample, this clone was seen once. The chain has TRBV30 and TRBJ1-2; tentatively, D is TRBD1 (5 bases). The CDR3 runs to 12 residues. Trimming removed 4 bases from V and 8 bases from J, with 14 bases in between. Germline V gene data show CDR1 as GTSNPN and CDR2 as SVGIG (reference sequence). CDR3 in DNA: TGTGCCTGGATGCCCGGGACGGGAGGCTACACCTTC. Amino acids: CAWMPGTGGYTF.

The J gene is TRBJ2-1, the V gene TRBV7-9, with 11 bases lining up with TRBD2. CDR3 length equals 17 residues. V lost 4 bases, J lost 8 bases, and 13 bases stayed unmatched. The germline CDR1 and CDR2 sequences are SEHNR and FQNEAQ (reference sequence). The CDR3 is CASSSSLSTSGRDEQFF. The CDR3 DNA sequence: TGTGCCAGCAGCTCCTCCCTTTCCACTAGCGGGAGAGATGAGCAGTTCTTC.

The V call is TRBV5-4, the J call TRBJ2-7, with D possibly called TRBD1 or TRBD2 (6 bases each). The CDR3 length is 14 residues. Between the trimmed V and J ends, which lost 1 base and 7 bases, there was a span of 15 bases. Germline CDR1 is SGHNT and CDR2 is YYREEE (reference sequence). The CDR3 coding sequence is TGTGCCAGCAGCTTGAAGGTCACAGGGAGGGAGCAGTACTTC. It encodes CASSLKVTGREQYF.

The chain uses TRBV6-5 and TRBJ1-2, with D unclear. Per germline, CDR1 MNHEY and CDR2 SVGAGI. Trimming removed 0 bases from V and 4 bases from J, with 9 bases in between. The CDR3 spans 14 residues. The CDR3 nucleotides are TGTGCCAGCAGTTACTCGCGGGTCTCCTATGGCTACACCTTC. Amino acid sequence: CASSYSRVSYGYTF.

The gene calls are TRBV4-1 and TRBJ2-7, with a possible D match to TRBD1 (5 bases). Germline assignment: CDR1 MGHRA and CDR2 YSYEKL. The CDR3 has 13 amino acids. Trimming removed 3 bases from V and 1 base from J, with 7 bases in between. The CDR3 DNA follows: TGCGCCAGCAGCCAGCAGGGATCCTACGAGCAGTACTTC. It specifies CASSQQGSYEQYF.

The chain has TRBV28 and TRBJ1-4, with D possibly TRBD1 on 5 matching bases. V lost 2 bases and J 3 bases, leaving 13 bases between the germline ends. Germline V gives CDR1 MDHEN, CDR2 SYDVKM. The CDR3 sequence is 16 residues long. The CDR3 loop is CASSLMRGTSNEKLFF. DNA for the CDR3: TGTGCCAGCAGTTTAATGAGGGGAACTTCTAATGAAAAACTGTTTTTT. Drawing the rest from reference TRBV28 and TRBJ1-4, the complete variable domain is DVKVTQSSRYLVKRTGEKVFLECVQDMDHENMFWYRQDPGLGLRLIYFSYDVKMKEKGDIPEGYSVSREKKERFSLILESASTNQTSMYLCASSLMRGTSNEKLFFGSGTQLSVL.

The J gene is TRBJ2-1, the V gene TRBV6-1, with 8 bases identical to TRBD2. V trimming: 7 bases; J trimming: 2 bases; junction bases outside the gene matches: 7. From germline, CDR1 is MNHNS and CDR2 SASEGT. This CDR3 is built from 15 residues. The CDR3: CASMATSATYNEQFF. CDR3 bases: TGTGCCAGCATGGCGACTAGCGCCACCTACAATGAGCAGTTCTTC.

V and J are TRBV5-1 and TRBJ2-5; D may be TRBD2 (5 bases). This CDR3 is 13 amino acids long. V lost 4 bases to trimming and J lost 3 bases, with 10 bases between them. Germline V gene data show CDR1 as SGHRS and CDR2 as YFSETQ. The CDR3 sequence: CASSPIGKETQYF. Written as DNA, the CDR3 is TGCGCCAGCAGCCCAATCGGGAAAGAGACCCAGTACTTC. The full variable domain, in which reference TRBV5-1 and TRBJ2-5 provide the parts outside the CDR3, is KAGVTQTPRYLIKTRGQQVTLSCSPISGHRSVSWYQQTPGQGLQFLFEYFSETQRNKGNFPGRFSGRQFSNSRSEMNVSTLELGDSALYLCASSPIGKETQYFGPGTRLLVL.

This clone was seen just once. The chain combines TRBV6-1 with TRBJ2-3; a weak D match, TRBD2 (6 bases). Germline CDR1 MNHNS, CDR2 SASEGT. Trimming removed 7 bases at V and 4 bases at J, with 15 bases between. The CDR3 runs 14 residues. The CDR3 DNA follows: TGTGCCAGCACCCGGGACTCTAGGGCAGATACGCAGTATTTT. It is translated as CASTRDSRADTQYF.

The genes are TRBV6-1 and TRBJ1-5; TRBD1 might be the D (6 bases). The CDR3 is 15 residues long. Germline lookup yields CDR1 MNHNS and CDR2 SASEGT. With 3 bases removed from V and 0 bases from J, the gap between germline ends came to 9 bases. Here the CDR3 reads CASSEGTISNQPQHF. CDR3 bases: TGTGCCAGCAGTGAGGGGACAATTAGCAATCAGCCCCAGCATTTT.

The genes are TRBV5-4 and TRBJ2-1; D perhaps matches TRBD2 (6 bases). V was clipped by 4 bases and J by 0 bases, with 11 bases between them. This CDR3 has 15 amino acids. The germline V gene has CDR1 SGHNT and CDR2 YYREEE (reference sequence). The CDR3 here is CASSAGSFSYNEQFF. The CDR3 bases are TGTGCCAGCAGCGCGGGGAGTTTCTCCTACAATGAGCAGTTCTTC.

V usage is TRBV9 and J usage is TRBJ2-3; D gene ambiguous. Trimming shortened V by 0 bases and J by 2 bases, and 10 bases separated the two germline ends. The germline CDR1 and CDR2 sequences are SGDLS and YYNGEE. This CDR3 has 15 residues. CDR3 protein: CASSVATTLTDTQYF. The CDR3 DNA reads TGTGCCAGCAGCGTAGCTACGACCCTCACAGATACGCAGTATTTT.

The gene calls are TRBV7-2 and TRBJ1-4; D is undetermined. The CDR3 loop spans 16 amino acids. In germline, CDR1 is SGHTA, CDR2 FQGNSA. Between the trimmed V and J ends, which lost 1 base and 10 bases, there was a span of 19 bases. The CDR3 region is CASSLDGTRRSRKLFF. CDR3 sequence (DNA): TGTGCCAGCAGCTTAGATGGCACCCGGAGGAGTAGAAAACTGTTTTTT.

This chain joins TRBV7-9 and TRBJ2-1; TRBD2 aligns across 7 bases. The CDR3 contains 15 residues. V was clipped by 5 bases and J by 0 bases; unmatched bases: 4. The germline V gene encodes CDR1 SEHNR and CDR2 FQNEAQ (reference sequence). The CDR3 nucleotides read TGTGCCAGCAGCCCCGGGGGGTTCTCCTACAATGAGCAGTTCTTC. Translating gives CASSPGGFSYNEQFF.

This clone came up once. The J gene is TRBJ1-1, the V gene TRBV5-1, with a possible D match to TRBD1 (5 bases). From germline, CDR1 is SGHRS and CDR2 YFSETQ. With 3 bases removed from V and 1 base from J, the gap between germline ends came to 10 bases. The length of the CDR3 is 14 residues. As DNA, the CDR3 is TGCGCCAGCAGCTGGGGCAGTGCGAACACTGAAGCTTTCTTT. It translates to CASSWGSANTEAFF.

This sequence joins TRBV10-3 and TRBJ2-3, with a possible D match to TRBD2 (6 bases). Trimming removed 0 bases at V and 8 bases at J, with 9 bases between. Germline-derived CDR1 and CDR2 are ENHRY and SYGVKD. CDR3 length: 13 residues. CDR3 amino acids: CAISESGGVTQYF. The DNA for the CDR3 is TGTGCCATCAGTGAGTCGGGGGGAGTTACGCAGTATTTT.

The chain combines TRBV11-2 with TRBJ1-2; 8 bases are a match to TRBD1. V shed 6 bases, J shed 7 bases, and the junction held 10 bases outside the gene matches. This CDR3 has 14 amino acids. Per the germline V gene, CDR1 is SGHAT and CDR2 is FQNNGV. CDR3 sequence reads: CASSIKQGVTGYTF. CDR3 nucleotides: TGTGCCAGCAGTATAAAACAGGGGGTGACTGGCTACACCTTC.

J is TRBJ1-3 and V is TRBV19, with 7 bases matching TRBD1. CDR3 size: 15 residues. Trimming at V came to 7 bases and at J to 3 bases, leaving 9 bases not matched to a gene. The germline CDR1 and CDR2 sequences are LNHDA and SQIVND (reference sequence). The CDR3 DNA follows: TGTGCCAGTAAACAAAATAACAGGGGTGGAAACACCATATATTTT. As protein: CASKQNNRGGNTIYF.

This sequence joins TRBV5-1 and TRBJ2-5; D unresolved. Germline lookup yields CDR1 SGHRS and CDR2 YFSETQ. The V end was cut by 0 bases, the J end by 5 bases, with 11 bases between. The CDR3 length is 14 residues. CDR3 sequence (DNA): TGCGCCAGCAGCTTGGGGCCTAGTCAGGAGACCCAGTACTTC. Translated: CASSLGPSQETQYF. Complete variable domain (other parts from reference TRBV5-1 and TRBJ2-5): KAGVTQTPRYLIKTRGQQVTLSCSPISGHRSVSWYQQTPGQGLQFLFEYFSETQRNKGNFPGRFSGRQFSNSRSEMNVSTLELGDSALYLCASSLGPSQETQYFGPGTRLLVL.